This passage covers 13 T cell receptor beta chains from one sample sequenced in a study of blood T cell repertoires in COVID-19. Clones were read by immunoSEQ multiplex PCR, and TCRdb kept only the in-frame ones, dropping some. The top ten clones hold 4.6% of a sample with 65,000 to 80,000 clones, around 90% of them seen once. Sequenced sample: peripheral blood. The receptors here all came from a man aged 50 or older with active COVID-19.

The V gene is TRBV14, the J gene TRBJ2-1; D might be TRBD2 (6 bases). The V end was cut by 0 bases, the J end by 4 bases, with 16 bases between. CDR1 and CDR2 from the germline V gene are SGHDN and FVKESK. This CDR3 has 17 amino acids. The CDR3 reads CASSQDTRLEIYNEQFF. The CDR3 coding sequence is TGTGCCAGCAGCCAAGATACCCGACTAGAAATATACAATGAGCAGTTCTTC.

V gene TRBV9 combines with J gene TRBJ2-7; D may be TRBD2 (5 bases). Trimming cost V 2 bases and J 6 bases, with 12 bases left between them. The CDR3 contains 13 residues. The V gene's germline CDR1 is SGDLS and CDR2 YYNGEE. The CDR3: CASSVDSAVEQYF. The CDR3, as DNA: TGTGCCAGCAGCGTGGACTCTGCGGTCGAGCAGTACTTC.

The chain couples TRBV18 to TRBJ2-7; no clear D gene. Per germline, CDR1 KGHSH and CDR2 LQKENI. This CDR3 has 15 residues. Trimming removed 3 bases at V and 0 bases at J, with 12 bases between. CDR3 protein: CASSPSLGRSYEQYF. For the CDR3, the DNA is TGTGCCAGCTCACCCTCCCTAGGTCGCTCCTACGAGCAGTACTTC.

J is TRBJ2-7 and V is TRBV15, with 7 nucleotides matching TRBD2. Trimming cost V 3 bases and J 4 bases; bases outside gene matches: 9. Germline CDR1 is LNHNV and CDR2 is YYDKDF (reference sequence). The CDR3 is 15 residues long. Written as DNA, the CDR3 is TGTGCCACCAGCAGGCCGGGACTACCTCGTTACGAGCAGTACTTC. It encodes CATSRPGLPRYEQYF. The variable domain in full, with the rest retrieved from reference TRBV15 and TRBJ2-7, is DAMVIQNPRYQVTQFGKPVTLSCSQTLNHNVMYWYQQKSSQAPKLLFHYYDKDFNNEADTPDNFQSRRPNTSFCFLDIRSPGLGDTAMYLCATSRPGLPRYEQYFGPGTRLTVT.

This clone has just a few counts. The chain links TRBV6-6 to TRBJ2-3; TRBD2 matches 8 bases. CDR3 length: 12 residues. The V gene's germline CDR1 is MNHNY and CDR2 SVGAGI (reference sequence). The trim removed 10 bases at V and 2 bases at J, leaving 2 bases unmatched. DNA for the CDR3: TGTGCCACAGCGGGGGACACAGATACGCAGTATTTT. Its translation is CATAGDTDTQYF.

This chain links TRBV27 with TRBJ1-2; D unresolved. Trimming took off 6 bases at V and 3 bases at J, with 8 bases between the two ends. Germline CDR1 and CDR2: MNHEY and SMNVEV (reference sequence). CDR3 length: 12 residues. CDR3: CASSENYYGYTF. CDR3 coding DNA: TGTGCCAGCAGCGAGAATTACTATGGCTACACCTTC.

The chain uses TRBV28 and TRBJ2-3; 16 bases line up with TRBD2. In germline, CDR1 is MDHEN, CDR2 SYDVKM. This CDR3 has 18 residues. J lost 2 bases, V lost 7 bases, and 9 bases had no gene match. The CDR3 protein is CASTLGTSGGAPTDTQYF. DNA for the CDR3: TGTGCCAGCACCCTAGGGACTAGCGGGGGGGCCCCCACAGATACGCAGTATTTT.

The chain carries TRBV3-1 (or the pseudogene TRBV3-2) and TRBJ2-7, with unresolved D. V was cut by 0 bases and J by 1 base, with 10 bases left in between. The germline V gene encodes CDR1 LGHDT and CDR2 YNNKEL (reference sequence). CDR3 length: 15 residues. CDR3 amino acids: CASSQDLRPSYEQYF. The DNA for the CDR3 is TGTGCCAGCAGCCAAGACTTGCGGCCTTCCTACGAGCAGTACTTC.

The chain carries TRBV28 and TRBJ2-7; TRBD2 matches at 9 bases. V was clipped by 6 bases and J by 4 bases; unmatched bases: 10. This CDR3 has 15 amino acids. CDR1 and CDR2 from the germline V gene are MDHEN and SYDVKM. In DNA form, the CDR3 reads TGTGCCAGCAGCCAGCCGCGGACTAGCGTTTACGAGCAGTACTTC. Its protein product is CASSQPRTSVYEQYF.

The gene calls are TRBV6-1 and TRBJ2-5; the match to TRBD1 covers 10 bases. V was pared by 0 bases and J by 5 bases, with 6 bases of the junction left unmatched. CDR3 length: 16 residues. Per germline, CDR1 MNHNS and CDR2 SASEGT. The CDR3 bases are TGTGCCAGCAGTGAAGCCGGGACAGGGGTTGGGGAGACCCAGTACTTC. This encodes CASSEAGTGVGETQYF.

The chain carries TRBV15 and TRBJ1-4, with D perhaps TRBD1 (5 bases). Germline V lookup: CDR1 LNHNV, CDR2 YYDKDF (reference sequence). The CDR3 is 14 amino acids. Trimming cost V 3 bases and J 8 bases, with 13 bases left between them. The CDR3, as DNA: TGTGCCACCAGCAGGACAGCGAAGCACGAAAAACTGTTTTTT. Protein: CATSRTAKHEKLFF.

The CDR3 loop is CASSENRFTEAFF. CDR3 DNA sequence: TGCGCCAGCAGTGAAAACAGATTCACTGAAGCTTTCTTT. The chain combines TRBV10-2 with TRBJ1-1; D not certain. Germline CDR1 WSHSY, CDR2 SAAADI. The CDR3 spans 13 residues. Trimming pared 3 bases from V and 4 bases from J, leaving 9 bases between.

The J gene is TRBJ2-1, the V gene TRBV7-9, with TRBD1 identical over 10 bases. The V and J ends lost 4 bases and 10 bases, in that order; junction bases with no gene match: 10. Germline CDR1 reads SEHNR; CDR2 reads FQNEAQ (reference sequence). This CDR3 is 15 amino acids long. The CDR3 reads CASSSRDRGFLEQFF. The CDR3 DNA follows: TGTGCCAGCAGCTCCCGGGACAGGGGATTCTTGGAGCAGTTCTTC.